This T cell receptor beta chain was obtained from a study of Ad26.COV2.S vaccination and SARS-CoV-2 variants. Treatment given: around 19 received Ad26.COV2.S at low or high dose, single or two shots; 5 received placebo; per-sample allocation not given. Material that was analyzed had been drawn on day 63 after the first vaccine or placebo injection. Ad26.COV2.S expressed prefusion-stabilized spike from the original Wuhan strain. J lost 4 bases, V lost 6 bases, and 13 bases had no gene match. Per the germline V gene, CDR1 is SQVTM and CDR2 is ANQGSEA. The CDR3 spans 16 residues. The assay was immunoSEQ multiplex PCR, and TCRdb's table has in-frame clones only and misses some. The sample records about 390,000 clones, 92% being singletons.

The receptor was isolated from a person aged 18-60 years who received the Ad26.COV2.S COVID-19 vaccine or a placebo. The chain uses TRBV29-1 and TRBJ2-2; 8 positions agree with TRBD1. This specimen was peripheral blood, taken in a trial of Ad26.COV2.S vaccine versus placebo. CDR3 loop: CSVASDRGRATGELFF. The CDR3 DNA reads TGCAGCGTGGCCTCAGACAGGGGTAGGGCCACCGGGGAGCTGTTTTTT.